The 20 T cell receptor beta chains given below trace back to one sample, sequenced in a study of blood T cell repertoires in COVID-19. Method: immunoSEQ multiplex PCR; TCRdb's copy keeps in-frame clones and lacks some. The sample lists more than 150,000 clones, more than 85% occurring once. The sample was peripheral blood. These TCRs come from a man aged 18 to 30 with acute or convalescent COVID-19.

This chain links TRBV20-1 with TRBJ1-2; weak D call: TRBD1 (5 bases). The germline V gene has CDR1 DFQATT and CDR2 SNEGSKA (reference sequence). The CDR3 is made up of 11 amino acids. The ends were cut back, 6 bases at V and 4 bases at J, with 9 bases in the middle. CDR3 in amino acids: CSAADSYGYTF. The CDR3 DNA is TGCAGTGCAGCCGACAGCTATGGCTACACCTTC.

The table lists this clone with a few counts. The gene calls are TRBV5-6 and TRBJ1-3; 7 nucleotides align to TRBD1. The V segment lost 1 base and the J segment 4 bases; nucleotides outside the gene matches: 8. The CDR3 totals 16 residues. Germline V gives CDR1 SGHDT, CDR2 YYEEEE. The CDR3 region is CASSLWTGTSGNTIYF. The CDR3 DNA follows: TGTGCCAGCAGCTTGTGGACAGGAACCTCAGGAAACACCATATATTTT.

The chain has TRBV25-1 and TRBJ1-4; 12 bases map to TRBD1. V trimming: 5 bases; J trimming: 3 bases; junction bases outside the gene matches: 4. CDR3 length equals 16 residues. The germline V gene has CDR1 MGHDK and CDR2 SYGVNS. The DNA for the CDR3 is TGTGCCAGCAGTTGGGACAGGGGGCTGTCTAATGAAAAACTGTTTTTT. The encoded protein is CASSWDRGLSNEKLFF. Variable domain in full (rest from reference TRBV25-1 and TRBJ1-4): EADIYQTPRYLVIGTGKKITLECSQTMGHDKMYWYQQDPGMELHLIHYSYGVNSTEKGDLSSESTVSRIRTEHFPLTLESARPSHTSQYLCASSWDRGLSNEKLFFGSGTQLSVL.

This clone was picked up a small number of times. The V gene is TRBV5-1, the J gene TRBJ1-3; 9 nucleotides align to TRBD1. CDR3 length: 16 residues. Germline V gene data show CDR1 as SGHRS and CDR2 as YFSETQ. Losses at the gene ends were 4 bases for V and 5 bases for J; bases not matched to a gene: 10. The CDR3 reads CASSPDSDRGRNTIYF. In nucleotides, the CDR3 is TGCGCCAGCAGCCCAGACTCTGACAGGGGGAGAAACACCATATATTTT.

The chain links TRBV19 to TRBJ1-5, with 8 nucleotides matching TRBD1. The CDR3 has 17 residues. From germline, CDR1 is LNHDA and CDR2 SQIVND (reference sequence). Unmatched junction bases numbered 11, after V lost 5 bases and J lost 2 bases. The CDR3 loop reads CASSQGRGRRGNQPQHF. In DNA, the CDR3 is TGTGCCAGTAGTCAGGGCAGGGGGCGCCGTGGCAATCAGCCCCAGCATTTT. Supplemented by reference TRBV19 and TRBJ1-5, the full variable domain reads DGGITQSPKYLFRKEGQNVTLSCEQNLNHDAMYWYRQDPGQGLRLIYYSQIVNDFQKGDIAEGYSVSREKKESFPLTVTSAQKNPTAFYLCASSQGRGRRGNQPQHFGDGTRLSIL.

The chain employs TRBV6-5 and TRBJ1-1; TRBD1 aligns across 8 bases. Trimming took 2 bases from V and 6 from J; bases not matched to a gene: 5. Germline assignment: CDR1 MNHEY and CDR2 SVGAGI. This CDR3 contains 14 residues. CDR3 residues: CASSYPGGRAEAFF. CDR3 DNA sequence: TGTGCCAGCAGTTACCCAGGGGGCCGCGCTGAAGCTTTCTTT.

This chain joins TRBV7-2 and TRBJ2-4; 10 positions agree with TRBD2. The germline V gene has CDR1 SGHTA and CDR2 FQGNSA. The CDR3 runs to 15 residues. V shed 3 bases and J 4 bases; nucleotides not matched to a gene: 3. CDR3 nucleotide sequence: TGTGCCAGCAGCTTTGAGCGGGGGGGGAAAAACATTCAGTACTTC. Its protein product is CASSFERGGKNIQYF. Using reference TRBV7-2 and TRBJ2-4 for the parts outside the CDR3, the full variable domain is GAGVSQSPSNKVTEKGKDVELRCDPISGHTALYWYRQSLGQGLEFLIYFQGNSAPDKSGLPSDRFSAERTGGSVSTLTIQRTQQEDSAVYLCASSFERGGKNIQYFGAGTRLSVL.

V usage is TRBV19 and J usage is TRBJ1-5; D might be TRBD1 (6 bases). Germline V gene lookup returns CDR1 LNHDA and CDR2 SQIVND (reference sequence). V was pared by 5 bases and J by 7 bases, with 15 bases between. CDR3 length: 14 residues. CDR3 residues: CASSPRQAPQPQHF. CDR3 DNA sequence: TGTGCCAGTAGTCCCCGACAGGCGCCGCAGCCCCAGCATTTT. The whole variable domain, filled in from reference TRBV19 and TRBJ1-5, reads DGGITQSPKYLFRKEGQNVTLSCEQNLNHDAMYWYRQDPGQGLRLIYYSQIVNDFQKGDIAEGYSVSREKKESFPLTVTSAQKNPTAFYLCASSPRQAPQPQHFGDGTRLSIL.

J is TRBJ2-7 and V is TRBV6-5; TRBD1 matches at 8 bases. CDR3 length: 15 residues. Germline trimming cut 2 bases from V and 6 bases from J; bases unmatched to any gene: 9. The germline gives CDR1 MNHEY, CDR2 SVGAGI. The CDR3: CASSYTAGGSSEQYV. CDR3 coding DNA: TGTGCCAGCAGTTACACCGCAGGGGGCAGCTCCGAGCAGTACGTC.

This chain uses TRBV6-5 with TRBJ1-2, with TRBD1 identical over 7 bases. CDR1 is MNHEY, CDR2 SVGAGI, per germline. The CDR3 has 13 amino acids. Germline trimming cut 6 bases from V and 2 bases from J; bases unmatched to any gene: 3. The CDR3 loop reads CASRQQGNYGYTF. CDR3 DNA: TGTGCCAGCAGACAACAGGGGAACTATGGCTACACCTTC.

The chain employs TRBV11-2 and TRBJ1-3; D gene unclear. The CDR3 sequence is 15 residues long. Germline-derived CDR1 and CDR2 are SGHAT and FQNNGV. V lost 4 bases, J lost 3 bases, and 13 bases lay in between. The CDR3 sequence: CASSYSAGDGNTIYF. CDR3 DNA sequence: TGTGCCAGCAGCTACTCGGCGGGAGATGGAAACACCATATATTTT.

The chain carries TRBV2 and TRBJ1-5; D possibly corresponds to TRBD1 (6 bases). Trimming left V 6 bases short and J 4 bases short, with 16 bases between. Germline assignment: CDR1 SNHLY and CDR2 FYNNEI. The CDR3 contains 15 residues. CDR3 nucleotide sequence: TGTGCCAGCAGGAAAACCTGGACAGCAAATCAGCCCCAGCATTTT. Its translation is CASRKTWTANQPQHF.

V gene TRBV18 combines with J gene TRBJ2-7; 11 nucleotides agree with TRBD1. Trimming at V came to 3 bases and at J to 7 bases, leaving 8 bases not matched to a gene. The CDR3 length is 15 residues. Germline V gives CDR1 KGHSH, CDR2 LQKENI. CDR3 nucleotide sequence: TGTGCCAGCTCACCTCCCGGACAGGGGGCTGGGGAGCAGTACGTC. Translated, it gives CASSPPGQGAGEQYV.

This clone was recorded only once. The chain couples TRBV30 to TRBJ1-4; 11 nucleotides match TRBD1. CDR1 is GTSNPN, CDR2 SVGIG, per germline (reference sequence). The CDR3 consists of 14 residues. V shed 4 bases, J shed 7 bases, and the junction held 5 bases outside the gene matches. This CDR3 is CAWNRDRGGEKLFF. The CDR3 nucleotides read TGTGCCTGGAATAGGGACAGGGGGGGTGAAAAACTGTTTTTT.

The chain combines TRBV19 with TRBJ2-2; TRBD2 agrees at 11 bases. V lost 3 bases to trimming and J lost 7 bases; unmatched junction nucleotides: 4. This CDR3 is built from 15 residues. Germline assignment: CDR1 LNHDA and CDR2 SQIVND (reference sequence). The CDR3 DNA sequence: TGTGCCAGTAGTATCGGACTAGCGGGCCACGGGGAGCTGTTTTTT. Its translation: CASSIGLAGHGELFF.

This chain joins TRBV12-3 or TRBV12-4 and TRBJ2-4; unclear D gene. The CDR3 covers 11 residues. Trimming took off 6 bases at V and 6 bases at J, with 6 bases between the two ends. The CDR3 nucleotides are TGTGCCAGCAGCCTCCGAAACATTCAGTACTTC. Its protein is CASSLRNIQYF.

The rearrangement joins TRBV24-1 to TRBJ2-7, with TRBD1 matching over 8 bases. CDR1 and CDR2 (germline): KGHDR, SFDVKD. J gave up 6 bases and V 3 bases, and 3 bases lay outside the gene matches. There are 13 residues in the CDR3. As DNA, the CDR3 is TGTGCCACCAGTGATGTTACAGGGGGCGAGCAGTACTTC. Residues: CATSDVTGGEQYF.

CDR3 residues: CASSANRWGGTEAFF. CDR3 nucleotides: TGTGCCAGCAGCGCAAACCGATGGGGGGGCACTGAAGCTTTCTTT. V gene TRBV5-4 combines with J gene TRBJ1-1, with D maybe TRBD1 (5 bases). Germline CDR1 and CDR2: SGHNT and YYREEE (reference sequence). The CDR3 spans 15 residues. V was shortened by 4 bases and J by 4 bases, with 17 bases between the two germline ends.

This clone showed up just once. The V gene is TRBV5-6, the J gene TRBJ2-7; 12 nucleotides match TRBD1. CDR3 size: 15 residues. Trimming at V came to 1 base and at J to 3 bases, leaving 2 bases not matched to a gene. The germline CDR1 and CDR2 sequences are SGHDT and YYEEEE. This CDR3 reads CASSLWDRGHYEQYV. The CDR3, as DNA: TGTGCCAGCAGCTTGTGGGACAGGGGGCACTACGAGCAGTACGTC.

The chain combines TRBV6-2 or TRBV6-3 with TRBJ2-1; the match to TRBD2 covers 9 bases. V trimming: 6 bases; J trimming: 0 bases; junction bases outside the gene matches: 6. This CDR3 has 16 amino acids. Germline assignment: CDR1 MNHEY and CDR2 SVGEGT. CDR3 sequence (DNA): TGTGCCAGCAGCCGAGCGGGGGGAAGCTCCTACAATGAGCAGTTCTTC. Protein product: CASSRAGGSSYNEQFF.